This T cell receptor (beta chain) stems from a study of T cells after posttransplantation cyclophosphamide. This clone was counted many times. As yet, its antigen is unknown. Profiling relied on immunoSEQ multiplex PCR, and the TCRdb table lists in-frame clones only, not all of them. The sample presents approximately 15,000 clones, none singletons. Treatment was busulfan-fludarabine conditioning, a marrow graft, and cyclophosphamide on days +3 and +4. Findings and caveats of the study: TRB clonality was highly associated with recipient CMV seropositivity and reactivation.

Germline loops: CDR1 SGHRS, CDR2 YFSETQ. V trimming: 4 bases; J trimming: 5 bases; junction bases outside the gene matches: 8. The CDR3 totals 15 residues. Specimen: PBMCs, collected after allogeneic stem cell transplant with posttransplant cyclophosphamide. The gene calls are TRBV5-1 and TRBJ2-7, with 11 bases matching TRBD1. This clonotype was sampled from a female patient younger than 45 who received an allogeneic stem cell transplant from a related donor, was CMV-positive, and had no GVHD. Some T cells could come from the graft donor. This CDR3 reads CASSRGQGAFHEQYF. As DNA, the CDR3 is TGCGCCAGCAGCCGCGGACAGGGGGCTTTTCACGAGCAGTACTTC. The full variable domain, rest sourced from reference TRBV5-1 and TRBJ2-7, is KAGVTQTPRYLIKTRGQQVTLSCSPISGHRSVSWYQQTPGQGLQFLFEYFSETQRNKGNFPGRFSGRQFSNSRSEMNVSTLELGDSALYLCASSRGQGAFHEQYFGPGTRLTVT.